This TCR beta chain is from a study of glioma-infiltrating T cells. In the study overall: WHO grade II oligodendrogliomas or astrocytomas, plus non-recurrent WHO grade IV glioblastomas, were sampled. Findings of the study overall: Shared blood CDR3 signature motifs marked patients with low tissue-blood divergence. Tissue and blood shared very few CDR3 sequences.

There are 15 residues in the CDR3. The germline V gene encodes CDR1 MNHNS and CDR2 SASEGT. The iRepertoire nested amplicon-rescue multiplex PCR amplified TCR alpha and beta CDR3s from RNA. TCRdb itself ran the multiplex PCR reads through MiXCR, one entry per CDR3 protein. This repertoire shows a few hundred thousand distinct CDR3 sequences, roughly two fifths found once; its top ten account for around 11%. Comments on this clonotype: What it recognizes is unknown. One end of the junction does not line up with germline, which may come from a read error.

Sequencing input: glioma tissue, nonneoplastic brain tissue, or PBMCs (not recorded which). The rearrangement links TRBV6-1 to TRBJ2-2; weak D call: TRBD2 (5 bases). This TCR came from a human donor with low-grade glioma or glioblastoma, undergoing nonglioma brain surgery, or in good health (not recorded which). In nucleotides, the CDR3 is TGTGCCATCAGTGTAATTCTGGGAGACACCGGGGAGCTGTTTTTT. It translates to CAISVILGDTGELFF.